The rows below give T cell receptor beta chains drawn from one sample of a study of cytomegalovirus exposure and HLA in healthy donors. Sequenced by immunoSEQ multiplex PCR; TCRdb stores in-frame clones only, minus some. This sample has approximately 230,000 clones; about 90% occur once, and the top ten carry about 11%. The source material was PBMCs. Source of these receptors: a man between 18 and 29 years old in good health and CMV-seropositive. The CDR3 runs from the conserved cysteine through the conserved F or W. The D gene is left open where the match is weak. Expanded clones are given a class, and other clones once, few, many or no size at all.

d_call: -
j_call: TRBJ1-3
clone_size: -
v_call: TRBV5-4
cdr3_aa: CASSLRNSGNTIYF
cdr3_nt: TGTGCCAGCAGCTTGCGGAACTCTGGAAACACCATATATTTT

d_call: -
j_call: TRBJ2-5
clone_size: -
v_call: TRBV5-1
cdr3_aa: CASGPGQETQYF
cdr3_nt: TGCGCCAGCGGGCCCGGCCAAGAGACCCAGTACTTC

d_call: -
j_call: TRBJ1-5
clone_size: -
v_call: TRBV6-1
cdr3_aa: CASRTGGWNQPQHF
cdr3_nt: TGTGCCAGCAGAACCGGGGGCTGGAATCAGCCCCAGCATTTT

d_call: -
j_call: TRBJ2-7
clone_size: -
v_call: TRBV4-1
cdr3_aa: CASSQEGGGRAYEQYF
cdr3_nt: TGCGCCAGCAGCCAAGAAGGGGGCGGGAGAGCCTACGAGCAGTACTTC

d_call: -
j_call: TRBJ2-7
clone_size: -
v_call: TRBV4-3
cdr3_aa: CASSQDRTAEHEQYF
cdr3_nt: TGCGCCAGCAGCCAAGATCGGACAGCGGAGCACGAGCAGTACTTC

d_call: -
j_call: TRBJ2-3
clone_size: -
v_call: TRBV15
cdr3_aa: CATSRGATDTQYF
cdr3_nt: TGTGCCACCAGCAGGGGGGCCACAGATACGCAGTATTTT

d_call: -
j_call: TRBJ1-1
clone_size: -
v_call: TRBV14
cdr3_aa: CASSLFTQNTEAFF
cdr3_nt: TGTGCCAGCAGCCTCTTCACCCAAAACACTGAAGCTTTCTTT

d_call: TRBD2
j_call: TRBJ2-1
clone_size: -
v_call: TRBV4-1
cdr3_aa: CASSQEDPTSGRAFAAYNEQFF
cdr3_nt: TGCGCCAGCAGCCAAGAGGACCCAACTAGCGGGAGGGCCTTTGCGGCCTACAATGAGCAGTTCTTC

d_call: -
j_call: TRBJ1-2
clone_size: -
v_call: TRBV19
cdr3_aa: CASTPLPANYGYTF
cdr3_nt: TGTGCCAGCACTCCTCTGCCAGCTAACTATGGCTACACCTTC

d_call: TRBD1
j_call: TRBJ1-2
clone_size: -
v_call: TRBV28
cdr3_aa: CASSPGQGASGYTF
cdr3_nt: TGTGCCAGCAGTCCGGGACAGGGGGCTAGTGGCTACACCTTC

d_call: TRBD2
j_call: TRBJ2-1
clone_size: -
v_call: TRBV27
cdr3_aa: CASSLSIAGPYNEQFF
cdr3_nt: TGTGCCAGCAGTTTATCCATAGCGGGACCCTACAATGAGCAGTTCTTC

d_call: -
j_call: TRBJ1-5
clone_size: -
v_call: TRBV7-9
cdr3_aa: CASSGDGYSNQPQHF
cdr3_nt: TGTGCCAGCAGCGGGGACGGATATAGCAATCAGCCCCAGCATTTT

d_call: TRBD1
j_call: TRBJ2-7
clone_size: -
v_call: TRBV4-1
cdr3_aa: CASSQGTGGSYEQYF
cdr3_nt: TGCGCCAGCAGCCAAGGGACAGGGGGCTCCTACGAGCAGTACTTC

d_call: -
j_call: TRBJ2-2
clone_size: -
v_call: TRBV2
cdr3_aa: CASENTEDNTGELFF
cdr3_nt: TGTGCCAGCGAGAATACTGAGGATAACACCGGGGAGCTGTTTTTT

d_call: -
j_call: TRBJ1-1
clone_size: -
v_call: TRBV11-1
cdr3_aa: CASRTPQDGNTEAFF
cdr3_nt: TGTGCCAGCAGGACGCCTCAGGACGGGAACACTGAAGCTTTCTTT

d_call: -
j_call: TRBJ1-1
clone_size: -
v_call: TRBV6-5
cdr3_aa: CASSYGSQSGAFF
cdr3_nt: TGTGCCAGCAGTTACGGGTCCCAATCTGGAGCTTTCTTT

d_call: TRBD1
j_call: TRBJ2-1
clone_size: -
v_call: TRBV27
cdr3_aa: CASCRDRGDNEQFF
cdr3_nt: TGTGCCAGCTGTAGGGACAGGGGGGACAATGAGCAGTTCTTC

d_call: TRBD2
j_call: TRBJ2-7
clone_size: -
v_call: TRBV7-9
cdr3_aa: CASSRTSGRFHEQYF
cdr3_nt: TGTGCCAGCAGCCGGACTAGCGGGAGGTTCCACGAGCAGTACTTC

d_call: TRBD2
j_call: TRBJ2-2
clone_size: -
v_call: TRBV4-2
cdr3_aa: CASSQASGSTGELFF
cdr3_nt: TGTGCCAGCAGCCAAGCTAGCGGGAGCACCGGGGAGCTGTTTTTT

d_call: TRBD1
j_call: TRBJ1-1
clone_size: few
v_call: TRBV18
cdr3_aa: CASSPDREAFF
cdr3_nt: TGTGCCAGCTCACCGGACAGGGAAGCTTTCTTT

d_call: TRBD1
j_call: TRBJ1-5
clone_size: few
v_call: TRBV2
cdr3_aa: CASTGTVGQPQHF
cdr3_nt: TGTGCCAGCACTGGGACAGTGGGACAGCCCCAGCATTTT

d_call: -
j_call: TRBJ1-2
clone_size: -
v_call: TRBV19
cdr3_aa: CASRRDAGGYGYTF
cdr3_nt: TGTGCCAGTAGGAGGGACGCCGGGGGCTATGGCTACACCTTC

d_call: -
j_call: TRBJ1-1
clone_size: -
v_call: TRBV28
cdr3_aa: CASSHRGRGITEAFF
cdr3_nt: TGTGCCAGCAGTCACCGGGGCCGCGGGATCACTGAAGCTTTCTTT

d_call: -
j_call: TRBJ1-2
clone_size: -
v_call: TRBV6-1
cdr3_aa: CASREERLSPYGYTF
cdr3_nt: TGTGCCAGCAGGGAGGAGCGACTATCGCCCTATGGCTACACCTTC

d_call: -
j_call: TRBJ2-7
clone_size: -
v_call: TRBV29-1
cdr3_aa: CSVAPVSQTEQYF
cdr3_nt: TGCAGCGTGGCCCCGGTGAGTCAGACCGAGCAGTACTTC

d_call: -
j_call: TRBJ2-2
clone_size: -
v_call: TRBV5-4
cdr3_aa: CASSLRMGNTGELFF
cdr3_nt: TGTGCCAGCAGCTTGAGGATGGGCAACACCGGGGAGCTGTTTTTT

d_call: -
j_call: TRBJ2-2
clone_size: -
v_call: TRBV2
cdr3_aa: CASIWGSPGELFF
cdr3_nt: TGTGCCAGCATTTGGGGATCTCCCGGGGAGCTGTTTTTT

d_call: TRBD1
j_call: TRBJ1-2
clone_size: -
v_call: TRBV28
cdr3_aa: CASKGTGADGYTF
cdr3_nt: TGTGCCAGCAAAGGGACAGGGGCGGATGGCTACACCTTC

d_call: TRBD1
j_call: TRBJ1-2
clone_size: -
v_call: TRBV9
cdr3_aa: CASSVGIGTEVHGYTF
cdr3_nt: TGTGCCAGCAGCGTAGGTATTGGGACAGAGGTTCATGGCTACACCTTC